This entry features one T cell receptor (beta chain) sequence. This entry comes from a study of blood T cells in healthy people across ages. The germline CDR1 and CDR2 sequences are MNHEY and SVGEGT. After removal of 5 bases from V and 0 bases from J, the junction contained 7 bases not matched to a gene. The CDR3 extends over 15 amino acids. A J-beta primer mix and a sample-barcoded 5' primer were used in a second PCR of roughly 7 to 12 cycles. Each cDNA was tagged by a template-switch adaptor containing 12 random nucleotides. TCRdb recomputed calls from the 5' RACE reads with MiXCR, one row per CDR3 protein. The sample carries more than 650,000 distinct CDR3 sequences, about a fifth recorded once.

The sequencing sample was made of blood. The rearrangement uses TRBV6-2 or TRBV6-3 and TRBJ2-7; 7 nucleotides match TRBD2. The sequence was collected from a man between 65 and 80 years old in good health. CDR3 amino acids: CASSDRRTSSYEQYV. The CDR3 coding sequence is TGTGCCAGCAGTGACAGAAGGACTAGCTCCTACGAGCAGTACGTC.